The clone carrying this TCR beta chain was seen repeatedly, ten times or more. This CDR3 comprises 13 residues. Germline V gene lookup returns CDR1 SQVTM and CDR2 ANQGSEA. Germline trimming cut 6 bases from V and 4 bases from J; bases unmatched to any gene: 6. The data are from a study of T cells in Graves' hyperthyroidism and ophthalmopathy. The investigators amplified TCR beta CDR3 regions from RNA transcripts. First-round RT-PCR of the TCR CDR3 relied on the HTBI primer set. MiXCR was run by TCRdb on the multiplex PCR reads, yielding one entry per CDR3 protein. The sample includes 500,000 to 650,000 distinct CDR3 sequences, 14% of them seen just once.

The gene calls are TRBV29-1 and TRBJ2-1, with TRBD2 matching 7 bases. The sample was blood. The receptor's source is a woman aged 40 to 50 with Graves' hyperthyroidism. CDR3 region: CSVILAFYNEQFF. The CDR3 DNA reads as TGCAGCGTGATACTAGCGTTTTACAATGAGCAGTTCTTC.